The 5 T cell receptor beta chains below all came from one sample that was sequenced in a study of a mutant IDH1 vaccine in newly diagnosed glioma. The protocol was immunoSEQ multiplex PCR, while the TCRdb copy is restricted to in-frame clones and leaves out a portion. This table has around 50,000 clones, around 84% appearing once. As for time point: week 47, end of study. Each dose delivered 300 ug of mutant IDH1 20-mer peptide subcutaneously with imiquimod. These receptors' targets are unknown. Sequencing was performed on PBMCs, taken from a glioma patient whose treatment included an IDH1 peptide vaccine. Source of these receptors: a young woman with glioma. Some clones in this sample may be carry-over from other donors' samples.

V usage is TRBV5-1 and J usage is TRBJ1-1; D remains ambiguous. Germline V gives CDR1 SGHRS, CDR2 YFSETQ. V lost 9 bases, J lost 7 bases, and 13 bases lay in between. This CDR3 has 11 amino acids. This CDR3 reads CATQRQGEAFF. Written as DNA, the CDR3 is TGCGCCACCCAGAGGCAAGGTGAAGCTTTCTTT.

The chain has TRBV10-3 and TRBJ2-7, with D perhaps TRBD1 (6 bases). Trimming left V 0 bases short and J 5 bases short, with 11 bases between. From germline, CDR1 is ENHRY and CDR2 SYGVKD. CDR3 size: 14 residues. For the CDR3, the DNA is TGTGCCATCAGTGAGTCTAGGACAGAAAACGAGCAGTACTTC. As protein: CAISESRTENEQYF.

The sample holds one count of this clone. CDR3 sequence: CASSLAKDRGFCEQYF. The CDR3, as DNA: TGCGCCAGCAGCTTGGCCAAGGACAGGGGGTTCTGCGAGCAGTACTTC. The J gene is TRBJ2-7, the V gene TRBV5-1, with 10 positions matching TRBD1. CDR1 SGHRS and CDR2 YFSETQ come from the germline V gene. V lost 0 bases to trimming and J lost 6 bases; unmatched junction nucleotides: 9. This CDR3 has 16 residues.

This clone came up once. The chain links TRBV5-6 to TRBJ1-3; no clear D. Germline CDR1 reads SGHDT; CDR2 reads YYEEEE. The CDR3 loop spans 15 amino acids. Trimming removed 6 bases at V and 0 bases at J, with 13 bases between. The CDR3 DNA follows: TGTGCCAGCACGGTGGCTAGTGGCTCTGGAAACACCATATATTTT. Protein: CASTVASGSGNTIYF.

This clone came up once. The chain joins TRBV4-2 to TRBJ2-5; TRBD2 matches at 7 bases. Germline lookup yields CDR1 LGHNA and CDR2 YNFKEQ. The CDR3 has 16 amino acids. Trimming at V came to 1 base and at J to 4 bases, leaving 9 bases not matched to a gene. The CDR3 DNA reads as TGTGCCAGCAGCCAAGTCTTCGGACTAGAAGGAGAGACCCAGTACTTC. Residues: CASSQVFGLEGETQYF.